This entry describes one T cell receptor beta chain. The antigen remains unidentified. Assay used: immunoSEQ multiplex PCR; TCRdb lists only in-frame clones, some missing. The sample yields fewer than 100,000 clones, over 85% seen once. The sample originates from a study of cytomegalovirus exposure and HLA in healthy donors. Background on the study: The 130 or so validation repertoires, a later analysis reported, used the same platform as the roughly 660 repertoires from the first cohort. Study observations and caveats: It was found in a later analysis that first-cohort TCR clusters tended to co-occur in the 130 or so validation repertoires. Cytomegalovirus status was reportedly diagnosed by the classifier with high sensitivity and specificity.

Losses at the gene ends were 2 bases for V and 1 base for J; bases not matched to a gene: 4. The CDR3 extends over 16 amino acids. Germline CDR1 reads MNHEY; CDR2 reads SMNVEV (reference sequence). Among the approximately 130 subjects of the validation cohort, separate from the roughly 730-subject first cohort, were the donors. The V and J genes are TRBV27 and TRBJ2-5; TRBD1 aligns across 10 bases. Sequencing was done on a sample of PBMCs. The sequence was obtained from a woman under 30 in good health and CMV-seronegative. The CDR3 sequence: CASSLRRDRGQETQYF. In nucleotides, the CDR3 is TGTGCCAGCAGTTTACGCCGGGACAGGGGCCAAGAGACCCAGTACTTC.